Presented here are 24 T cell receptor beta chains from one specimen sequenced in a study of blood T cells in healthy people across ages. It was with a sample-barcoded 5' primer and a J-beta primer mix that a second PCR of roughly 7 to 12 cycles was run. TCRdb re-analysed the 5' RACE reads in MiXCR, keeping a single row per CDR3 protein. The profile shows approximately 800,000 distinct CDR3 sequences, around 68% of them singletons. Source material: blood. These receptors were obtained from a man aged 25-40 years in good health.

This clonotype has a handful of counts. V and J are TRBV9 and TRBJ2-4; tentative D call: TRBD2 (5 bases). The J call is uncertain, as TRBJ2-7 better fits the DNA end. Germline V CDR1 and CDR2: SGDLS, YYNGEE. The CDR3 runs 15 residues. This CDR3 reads CASSAERGYQDEQYF. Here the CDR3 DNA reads TGTGCCAGCAGCGCAGAACGAGGGTATCAGGACGAGCAGTACTTC.

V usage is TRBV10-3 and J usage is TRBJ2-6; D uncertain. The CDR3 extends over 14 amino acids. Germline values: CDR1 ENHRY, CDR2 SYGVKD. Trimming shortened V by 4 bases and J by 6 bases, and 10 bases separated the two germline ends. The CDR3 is CAISVDVVANVLTF. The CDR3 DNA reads TGTGCCATCAGTGTGGACGTAGTGGCCAACGTCCTGACTTTC.

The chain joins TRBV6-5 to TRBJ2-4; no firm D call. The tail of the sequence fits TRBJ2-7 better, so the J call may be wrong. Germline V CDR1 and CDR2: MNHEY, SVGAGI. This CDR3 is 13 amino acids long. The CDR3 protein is CASSQLGPGEQYF. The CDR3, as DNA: TGTGCCAGCAGCCAACTCGGACCGGGCGAGCAGTACTTC.

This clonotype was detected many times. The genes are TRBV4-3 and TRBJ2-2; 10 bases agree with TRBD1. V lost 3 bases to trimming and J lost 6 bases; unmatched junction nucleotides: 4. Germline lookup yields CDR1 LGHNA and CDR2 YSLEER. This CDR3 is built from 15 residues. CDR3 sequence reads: CASSHRQGAAGELFF. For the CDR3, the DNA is TGCGCCAGCAGCCATAGACAGGGGGCGGCCGGGGAGCTGTTTTTT.

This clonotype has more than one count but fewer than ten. CDR3 loop: CSVARGLAKNIQYF. In DNA, the CDR3 is TGCAGCGTTGCCAGGGGTCTGGCCAAAAACATTCAGTACTTC. V usage is TRBV29-1 and J usage is TRBJ2-4; a possible D gene is TRBD1 (6 bases). CDR3 length: 14 residues. Trimming left V 4 bases short and J 1 base short, with 11 bases between. Germline assignment: CDR1 SQVTM and CDR2 ANQGSEA.

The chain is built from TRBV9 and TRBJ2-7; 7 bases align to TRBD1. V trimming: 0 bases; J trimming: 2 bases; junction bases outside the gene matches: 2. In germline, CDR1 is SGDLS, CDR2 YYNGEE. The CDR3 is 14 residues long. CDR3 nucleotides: TGTGCCAGCAGCGTAGTTGGGACAGCCTACGAGCAGTACTTC. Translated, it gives CASSVVGTAYEQYF.

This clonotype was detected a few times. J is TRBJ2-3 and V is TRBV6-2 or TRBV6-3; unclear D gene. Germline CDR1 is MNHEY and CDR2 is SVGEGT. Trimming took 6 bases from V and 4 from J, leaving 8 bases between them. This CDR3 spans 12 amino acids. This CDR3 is CASRRSADTQYF. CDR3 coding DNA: TGTGCCAGCAGGCGCAGTGCAGATACGCAGTATTTT.

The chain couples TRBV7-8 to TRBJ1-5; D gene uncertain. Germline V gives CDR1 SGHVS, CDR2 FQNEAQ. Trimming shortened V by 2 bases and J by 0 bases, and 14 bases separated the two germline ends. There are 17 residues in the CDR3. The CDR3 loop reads CASSLSRRGYSNQPQHF. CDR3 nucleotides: TGTGCCAGCAGCTTATCCCGGCGAGGGTATAGCAATCAGCCCCAGCATTTT.

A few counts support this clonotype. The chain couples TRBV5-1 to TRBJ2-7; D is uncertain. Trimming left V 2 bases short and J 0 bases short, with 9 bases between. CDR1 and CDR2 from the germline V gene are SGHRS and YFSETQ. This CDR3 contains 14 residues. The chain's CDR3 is CASSFEDASYEQYF. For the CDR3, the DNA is TGCGCCAGCAGCTTTGAGGACGCCTCCTACGAGCAGTACTTC.

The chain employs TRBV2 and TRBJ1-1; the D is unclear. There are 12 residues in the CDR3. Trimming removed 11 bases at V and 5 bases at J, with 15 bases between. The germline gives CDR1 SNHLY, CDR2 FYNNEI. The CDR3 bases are TGTGCCGGCCGAGCCGGGCAGACTGAAGCTTTCTTT. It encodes CAGRAGQTEAFF.

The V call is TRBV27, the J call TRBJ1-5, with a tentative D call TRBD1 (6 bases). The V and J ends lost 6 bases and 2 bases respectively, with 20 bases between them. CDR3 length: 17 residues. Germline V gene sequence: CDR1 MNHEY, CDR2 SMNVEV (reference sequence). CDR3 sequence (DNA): TGTGCCAGCAGCCGAACCGGACAGCTTGGGGGCAATCAGCCCCAGCATTTT. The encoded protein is CASSRTGQLGGNQPQHF.

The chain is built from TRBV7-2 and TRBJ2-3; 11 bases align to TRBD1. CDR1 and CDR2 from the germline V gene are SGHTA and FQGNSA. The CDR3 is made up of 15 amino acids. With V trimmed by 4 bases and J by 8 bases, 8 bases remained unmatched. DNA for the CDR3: TGTGCCAGCAGCTGGGGACAGGGGGGATCAGGTACGCAGTATTTT. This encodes CASSWGQGGSGTQYF.

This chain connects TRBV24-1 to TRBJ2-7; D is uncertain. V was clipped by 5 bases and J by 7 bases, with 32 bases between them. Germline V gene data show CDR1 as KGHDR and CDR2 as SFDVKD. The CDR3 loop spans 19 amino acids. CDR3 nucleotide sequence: TGTGCCACCAGTGTCTCTCCGAAGAGAGAAGGAGCTAAGTTCAATGAGCAGTACTTC. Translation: CATSVSPKREGAKFNEQYF.

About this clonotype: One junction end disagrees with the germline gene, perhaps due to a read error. The CDR3, as DNA: TGTGCCAGCAGCCAAGGAATCGGAGGTTCAGACGGCTCTAGGGCCAACGTCCTGACATTC. Its protein is CASSQGIGGSDGSRANVLTF. The chain joins TRBV4-2 to TRBJ2-6; tentative D call: TRBD2 (5 bases). The CDR3 length is 20 residues. Germline V gene lookup returns CDR1 LGHNA and CDR2 YNFKEQ.

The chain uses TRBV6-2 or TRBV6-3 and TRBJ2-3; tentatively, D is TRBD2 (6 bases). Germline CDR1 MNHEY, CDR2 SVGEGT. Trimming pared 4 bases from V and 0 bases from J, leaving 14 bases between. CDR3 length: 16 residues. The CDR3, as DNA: TGTGCCAGCAGTTCCGGGAGCGGGCCAAGCACAGATACGCAGTATTTT. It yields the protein CASSSGSGPSTDTQYF.

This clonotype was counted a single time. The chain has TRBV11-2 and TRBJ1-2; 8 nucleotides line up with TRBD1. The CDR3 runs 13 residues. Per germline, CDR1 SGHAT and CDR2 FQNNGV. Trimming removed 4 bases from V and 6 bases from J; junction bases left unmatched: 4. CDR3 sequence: CASSSQGADGYTF. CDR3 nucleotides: TGTGCCAGCAGCTCTCAGGGGGCTGATGGCTACACCTTC.

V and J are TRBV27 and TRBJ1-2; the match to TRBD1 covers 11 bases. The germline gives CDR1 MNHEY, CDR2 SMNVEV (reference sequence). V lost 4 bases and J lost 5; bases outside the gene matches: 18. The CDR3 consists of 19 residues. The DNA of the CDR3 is TGTGCCAGCAGTTCCAACCGCTGGACAGGGGGCTCTTTATGGTATGGCTACACCTTC. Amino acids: CASSSNRWTGGSLWYGYTF.

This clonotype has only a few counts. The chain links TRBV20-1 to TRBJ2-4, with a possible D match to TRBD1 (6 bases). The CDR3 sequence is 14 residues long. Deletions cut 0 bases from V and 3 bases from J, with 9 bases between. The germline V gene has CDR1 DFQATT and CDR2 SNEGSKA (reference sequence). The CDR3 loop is CSARDETGKNIQYF. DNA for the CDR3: TGCAGTGCTAGAGATGAGACAGGCAAAAACATTCAGTACTTC.

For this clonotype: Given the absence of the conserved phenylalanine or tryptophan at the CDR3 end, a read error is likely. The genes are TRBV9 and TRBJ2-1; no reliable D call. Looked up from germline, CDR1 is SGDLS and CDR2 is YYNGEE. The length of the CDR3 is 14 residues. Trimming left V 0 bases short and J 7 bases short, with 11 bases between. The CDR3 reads CASSVGGSYNEQFS. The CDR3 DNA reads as TGTGCCAGCAGCGTAGGTGGTAGTTATAATGAGCAGTTCTCC.

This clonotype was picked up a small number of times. CDR3 in amino acids: CASSQETGELFF. CDR3 DNA: TGTGCCAGCAGCCAAGAAACCGGGGAGCTGTTTTTT. The chain combines TRBV3-1 with TRBJ2-2; D not certain. The CDR3 sequence is 12 residues long. Germline V gene data show CDR1 as LGHDT and CDR2 as YNNKEL (reference sequence). The V gene lost 0 bases and the J gene lost 5 bases, with 1 base spanning the gap.

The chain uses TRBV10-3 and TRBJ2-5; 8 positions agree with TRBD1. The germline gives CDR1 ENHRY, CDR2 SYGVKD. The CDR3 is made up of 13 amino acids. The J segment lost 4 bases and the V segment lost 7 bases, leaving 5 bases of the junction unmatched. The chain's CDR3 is CAIKDREVETQYF. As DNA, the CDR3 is TGTGCCATCAAGGACAGGGAAGTAGAGACCCAGTACTTC.

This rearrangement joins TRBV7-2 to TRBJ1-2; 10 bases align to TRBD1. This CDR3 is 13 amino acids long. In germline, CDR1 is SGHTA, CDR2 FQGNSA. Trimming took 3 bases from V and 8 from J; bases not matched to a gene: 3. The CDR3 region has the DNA TGTGCCAGCAGCTTTGGACAGGGGGAAGGCTACACCTTC. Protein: CASSFGQGEGYTF.

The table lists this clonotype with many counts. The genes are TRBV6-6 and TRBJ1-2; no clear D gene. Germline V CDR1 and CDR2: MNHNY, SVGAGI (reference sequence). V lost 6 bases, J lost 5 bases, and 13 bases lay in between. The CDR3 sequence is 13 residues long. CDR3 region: CASSHGSAYGYTF. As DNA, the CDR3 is TGTGCCAGCAGCCACGGCTCGGCTTATGGCTACACCTTC.

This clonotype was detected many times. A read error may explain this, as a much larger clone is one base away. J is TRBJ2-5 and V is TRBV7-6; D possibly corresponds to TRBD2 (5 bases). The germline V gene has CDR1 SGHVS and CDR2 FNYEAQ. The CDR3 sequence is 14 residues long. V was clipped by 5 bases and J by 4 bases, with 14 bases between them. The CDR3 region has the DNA TGTGCCAGCAGCGTTGAAAGTCGGGGAGAGACCCAGTACTTC. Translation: CASSVESRGETQYF.